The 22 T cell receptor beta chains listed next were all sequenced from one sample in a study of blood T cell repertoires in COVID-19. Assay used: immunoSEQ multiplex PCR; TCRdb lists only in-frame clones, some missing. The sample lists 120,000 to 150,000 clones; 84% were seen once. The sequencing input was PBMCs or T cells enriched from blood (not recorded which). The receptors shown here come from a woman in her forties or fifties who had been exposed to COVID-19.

The CDR3 spells CASRTGLRNGYTF. The CDR3 nucleotides are TGTGCCAGCCGAACGGGACTCCGGAATGGCTACACCTTC. The rearrangement uses TRBV27 and TRBJ1-2; D is possibly TRBD1 (5 bases). Trimming left V 8 bases short and J 6 bases short, with 16 bases between. The CDR3 consists of 13 residues. Germline lookup yields CDR1 MNHEY and CDR2 SMNVEV (reference sequence).

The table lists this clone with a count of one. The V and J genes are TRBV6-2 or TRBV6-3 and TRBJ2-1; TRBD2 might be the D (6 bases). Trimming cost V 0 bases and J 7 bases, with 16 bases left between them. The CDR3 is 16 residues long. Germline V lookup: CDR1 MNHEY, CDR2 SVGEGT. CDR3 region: CASSYSRREVRNEQFF. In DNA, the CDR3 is TGTGCCAGCAGTTACTCCCGCAGGGAGGTGAGGAATGAGCAGTTCTTC.

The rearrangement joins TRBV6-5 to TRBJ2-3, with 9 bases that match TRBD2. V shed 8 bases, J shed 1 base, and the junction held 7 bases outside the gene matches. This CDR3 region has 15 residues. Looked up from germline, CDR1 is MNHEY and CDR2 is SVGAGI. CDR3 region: CASAPSSGGTDTQYF. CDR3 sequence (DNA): TGTGCCAGCGCCCCGTCTAGCGGGGGCACAGATACGCAGTATTTT.

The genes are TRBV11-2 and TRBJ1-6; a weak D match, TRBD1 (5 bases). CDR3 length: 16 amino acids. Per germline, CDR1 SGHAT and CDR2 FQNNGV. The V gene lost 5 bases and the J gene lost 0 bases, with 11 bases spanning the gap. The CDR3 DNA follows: TGTGCCAGCAGCCGGGGGGGGAACTCCTATAATTCACCCCTCCACTTT. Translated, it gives CASSRGGNSYNSPLHF.

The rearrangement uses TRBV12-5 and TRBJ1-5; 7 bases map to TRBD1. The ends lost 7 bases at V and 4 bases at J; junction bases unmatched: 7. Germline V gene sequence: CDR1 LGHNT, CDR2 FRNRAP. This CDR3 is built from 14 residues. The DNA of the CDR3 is TGTGCTAGTGTTCTGACAGGGAGAAATCAGCCCCAGCATTTT. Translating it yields CASVLTGRNQPQHF.

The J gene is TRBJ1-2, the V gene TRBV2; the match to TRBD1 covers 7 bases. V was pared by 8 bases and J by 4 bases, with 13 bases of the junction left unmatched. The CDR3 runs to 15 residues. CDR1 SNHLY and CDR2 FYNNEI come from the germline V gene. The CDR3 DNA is TGTGCCAGCGGGACAGACTCCCTTGGGGCCTATGGCTACACCTTC. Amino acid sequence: CASGTDSLGAYGYTF.

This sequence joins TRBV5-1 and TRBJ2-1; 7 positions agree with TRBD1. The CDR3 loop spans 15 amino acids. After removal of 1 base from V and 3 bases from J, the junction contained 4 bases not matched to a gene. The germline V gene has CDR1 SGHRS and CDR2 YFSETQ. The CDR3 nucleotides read TGCGCCAGCAGCTTGCAGGGGGTGGGCTACAATGAGCAGTTCTTC. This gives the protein CASSLQGVGYNEQFF.

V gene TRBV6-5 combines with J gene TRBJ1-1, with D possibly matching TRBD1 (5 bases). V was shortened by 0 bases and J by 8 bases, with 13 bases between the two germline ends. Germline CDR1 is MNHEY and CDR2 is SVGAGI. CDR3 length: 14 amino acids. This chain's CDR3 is CASSYSAGGEEAFF. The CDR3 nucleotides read TGTGCCAGCAGTTACTCAGCGGGGGGTGAGGAAGCTTTCTTT.

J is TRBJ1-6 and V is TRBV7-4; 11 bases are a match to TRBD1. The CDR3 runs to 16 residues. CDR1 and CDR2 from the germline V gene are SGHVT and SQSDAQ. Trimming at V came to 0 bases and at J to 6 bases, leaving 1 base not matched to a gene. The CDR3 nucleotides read TGTGCCAGCAGCTTAGCGGGGACAGGGGGTAATTCACCCCTCCACTTT. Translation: CASSLAGTGGNSPLHF.

This CDR3 is CATSEQTSGGKETQYF. Written as DNA, the CDR3 is TGTGCCACCAGTGAGCAGACTAGCGGGGGGAAAGAGACCCAGTACTTC. The chain has TRBV24-1 and TRBJ2-5, with 13 positions matching TRBD2. CDR1 and CDR2 from the germline V gene are KGHDR and SFDVKD. The V segment lost 4 bases and the J segment 3 bases; nucleotides outside the gene matches: 4. The CDR3 sequence is 16 residues long.

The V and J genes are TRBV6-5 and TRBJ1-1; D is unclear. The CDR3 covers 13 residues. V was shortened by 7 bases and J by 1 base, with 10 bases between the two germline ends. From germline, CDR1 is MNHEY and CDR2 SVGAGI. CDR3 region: CASNWRGNTEAFF. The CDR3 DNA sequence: TGTGCCAGCAATTGGCGGGGGAACACTGAAGCTTTCTTT.

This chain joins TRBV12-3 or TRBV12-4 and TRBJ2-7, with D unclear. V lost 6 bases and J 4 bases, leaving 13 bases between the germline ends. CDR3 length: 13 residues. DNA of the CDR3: TGTGCCAGCAGCCTGAAGAGGTCTTACGAGCAGTACTTC. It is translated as CASSLKRSYEQYF.

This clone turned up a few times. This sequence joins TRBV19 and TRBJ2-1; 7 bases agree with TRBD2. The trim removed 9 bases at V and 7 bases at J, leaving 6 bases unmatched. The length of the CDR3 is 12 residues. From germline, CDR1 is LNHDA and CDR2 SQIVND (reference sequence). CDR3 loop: CASMYGGNEQFF. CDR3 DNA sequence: TGTGCCAGCATGTACGGGGGGAATGAGCAGTTCTTC.

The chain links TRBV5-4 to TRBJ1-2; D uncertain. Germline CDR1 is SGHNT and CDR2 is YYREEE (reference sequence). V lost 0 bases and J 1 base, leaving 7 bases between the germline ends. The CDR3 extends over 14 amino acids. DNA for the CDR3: TGTGCCAGCAGCTTGGAAGTGAGTAACTATGGCTACACCTTC. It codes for CASSLEVSNYGYTF.

CDR3 coding DNA: TGTGCCAGCAGCTTTTACAGGGGGTCTGGGGCCAACGTCCTGACTTTC. As protein: CASSFYRGSGANVLTF. This chain uses TRBV7-9 with TRBJ2-6, with 8 positions matching TRBD1. From germline, CDR1 is SEHNR and CDR2 FQNEAQ (reference sequence). Trimming cost V 3 bases and J 1 base; bases outside gene matches: 2. There are 16 residues in the CDR3.

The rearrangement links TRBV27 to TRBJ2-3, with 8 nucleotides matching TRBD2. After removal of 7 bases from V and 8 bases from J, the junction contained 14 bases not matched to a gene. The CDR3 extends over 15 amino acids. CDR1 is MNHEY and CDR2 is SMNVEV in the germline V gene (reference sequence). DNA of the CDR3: TGTGCCAGCACTTCCTTATCTAGCGGGCATCGTACGCAGTATTTT. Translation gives CASTSLSSGHRTQYF.

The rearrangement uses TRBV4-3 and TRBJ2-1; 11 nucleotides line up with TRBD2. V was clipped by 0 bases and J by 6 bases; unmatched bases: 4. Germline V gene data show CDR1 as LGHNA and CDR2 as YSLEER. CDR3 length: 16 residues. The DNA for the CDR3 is TGCGCCAGCAGCCAAGATCCCCTAGCGGGAGGCAATGAGCAGTTCTTC. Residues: CASSQDPLAGGNEQFF.

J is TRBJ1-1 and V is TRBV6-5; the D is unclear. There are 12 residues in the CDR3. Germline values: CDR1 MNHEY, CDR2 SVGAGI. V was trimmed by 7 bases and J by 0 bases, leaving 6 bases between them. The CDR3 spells CASNPVNTEAFF. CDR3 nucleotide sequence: TGTGCCAGCAATCCGGTGAACACTGAAGCTTTCTTT.

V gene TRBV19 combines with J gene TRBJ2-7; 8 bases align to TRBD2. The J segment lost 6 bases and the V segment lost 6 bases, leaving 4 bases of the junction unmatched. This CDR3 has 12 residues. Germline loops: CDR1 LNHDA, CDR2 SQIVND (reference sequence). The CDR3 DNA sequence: TGTGCCAGTAGCGAGCGGGAGTCCGAGCAGTACTTC. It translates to CASSERESEQYF.

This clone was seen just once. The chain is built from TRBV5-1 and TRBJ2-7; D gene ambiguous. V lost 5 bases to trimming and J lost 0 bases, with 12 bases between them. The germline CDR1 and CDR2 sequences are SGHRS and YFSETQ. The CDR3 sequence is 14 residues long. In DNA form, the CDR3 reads TGCGCCAGCAGTCCCAGGTGGTCCTCCTACGAGCAGTACTTC. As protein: CASSPRWSSYEQYF.

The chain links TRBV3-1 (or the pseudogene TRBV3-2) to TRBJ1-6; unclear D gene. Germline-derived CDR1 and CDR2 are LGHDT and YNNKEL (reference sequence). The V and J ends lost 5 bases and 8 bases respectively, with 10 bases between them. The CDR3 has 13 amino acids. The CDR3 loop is CASSVPGDSPLHF. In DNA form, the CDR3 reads TGTGCCAGCAGCGTACCGGGAGATTCACCCCTCCACTTT.

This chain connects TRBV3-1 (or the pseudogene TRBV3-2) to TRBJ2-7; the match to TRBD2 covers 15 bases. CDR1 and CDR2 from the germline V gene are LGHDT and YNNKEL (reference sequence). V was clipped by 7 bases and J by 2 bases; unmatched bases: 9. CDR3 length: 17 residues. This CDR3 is CASTTEGLAGGPYEQYF. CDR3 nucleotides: TGTGCCAGCACCACGGAAGGACTAGCGGGGGGGCCCTACGAGCAGTACTTC.